Following are 11 T cell receptor beta chains from one sample sequenced in a study of T-cell memory formation after mild COVID-19. MiXCR, applied by TCRdb to the 5' RACE reads, yields one record per CDR3 protein. The sample carries roughly 400,000 distinct CDR3 sequences, roughly 18% recorded once. The sequencing input was PBMCs or a T cell subset sorted from them (not recorded which). Receptors originate from a man younger than 35 who had mild COVID-19 (a few samples of this study predate the infection). Cell type and time point are not known.

This clonotype showed up just a few times. The chain carries TRBV7-6 and TRBJ1-1; D unresolved. Germline loops: CDR1 SGHVS, CDR2 FNYEAQ. Trimming pared 5 bases from V and 4 bases from J, leaving 14 bases between. The CDR3 is made up of 14 amino acids. The CDR3 region is CASSPVRSGTEAFF. CDR3 sequence (DNA): TGTGCCAGCAGCCCCGTCCGATCGGGCACTGAAGCTTTCTTT. Based on the CDR3 plus reference TRBV7-6 and TRBJ1-1, the full variable domain is GAGVSQSPRYKVTKRGQDVALRCDPISGHVSLYWYRQALGQGPEFLTYFNYEAQQDKSGLPNDRFSAERPEGSISTLTIQRTEQRDSAMYRCASSPVRSGTEAFFGQGTRLTVV.

The V and J genes are TRBV6-2 or TRBV6-3 and TRBJ2-1; a possible D gene is TRBD1 (6 bases). Germline CDR1 is MNHEY and CDR2 is SVGEGT. With 1 base removed from V and 4 bases from J, the gap between germline ends came to 8 bases. This CDR3 contains 14 residues. The CDR3 spells CASSYWDIYNEQFF. The CDR3 DNA reads TGTGCCAGCAGTTACTGGGACATATACAATGAGCAGTTCTTC.

This clonotype was counted a few times. V gene TRBV5-1 combines with J gene TRBJ1-2, with TRBD1 identical over 7 bases. The CDR3 sequence is 15 residues long. CDR1 SGHRS and CDR2 YFSETQ come from the germline V gene. Trimming removed 2 bases from V and 2 bases from J; junction bases left unmatched: 6. CDR3 sequence reads: CASSLRGGWNYGYTF. The CDR3 coding sequence is TGCGCCAGCAGCTTACGAGGGGGCTGGAACTATGGCTACACCTTC.

Only a few counts were recorded for this clonotype. The chain combines TRBV11-1 with TRBJ2-5, with TRBD2 matching 11 bases. The trim removed 5 bases at V and 7 bases at J, leaving 15 bases unmatched. The CDR3 is made up of 17 amino acids. Per germline, CDR1 SGHAT and CDR2 FQDESV (reference sequence). This CDR3 reads CASSQGTSGGLGATQYF. Here the CDR3 DNA reads TGTGCCAGCAGCCAAGGGACTAGCGGAGGGCTGGGGGCGACCCAGTACTTC.

This clonotype was detected a few times. The chain joins TRBV7-9 to TRBJ1-1, with 9 positions matching TRBD1. CDR1 and CDR2 (germline): SEHNR, FQNEAQ (reference sequence). J was trimmed by 6 bases and V by 3 bases; bases with no gene match: 5. The CDR3 runs 14 residues. The CDR3 DNA reads TGTGCCAGCAGCTTGACAGGGGGGAGGGCTGAAGCTTTCTTT. It is translated as CASSLTGGRAEAFF.

The chain has TRBV12-3 or TRBV12-4 and TRBJ2-3; D remains unclear. V was cut by 7 bases and J by 6 bases, with 20 bases left in between. This CDR3 comprises 15 residues. The CDR3 loop reads CASIHPLGPPDTQYF. The CDR3 DNA follows: TGTGCCAGCATACACCCCCTAGGCCCGCCCGATACGCAGTATTTT.

CDR3 region: CASSDHGYSPLHF. CDR3 sequence (DNA): TGTGCCAGCAGTGATCACGGCTATTCACCCCTCCACTTT. The rearrangement joins TRBV25-1 to TRBJ1-6; D call uncertain. Trimming took 3 bases from V and 8 from J, leaving 8 bases between them. The CDR3 totals 13 residues. Germline V lookup: CDR1 MGHDK, CDR2 SYGVNS.

The chain recombines TRBV6-2 or TRBV6-3 with TRBJ2-7; D may be TRBD1 (5 bases). The CDR3 sequence is 13 residues long. The germline V gene has CDR1 MNHEY and CDR2 SVGEGT. The V end was cut by 2 bases, the J end by 2 bases, with 7 bases between. The CDR3 is CASSYGAAYEQYV. In DNA form, the CDR3 reads TGTGCCAGCAGTTACGGGGCCGCCTACGAGCAGTACGTC.

This clonotype was found a few times. V gene TRBV5-1 combines with J gene TRBJ2-1; 10 nucleotides align to TRBD1. Germline trimming cut 1 base from V and 9 bases from J; bases unmatched to any gene: 7. In germline, CDR1 is SGHRS, CDR2 YFSETQ. The CDR3 runs 15 residues. CDR3 sequence (DNA): TGCGCCAGCAGCTTGACGGGACAGGGGTGGGGTGAGCAGTTCTTC. Translating gives CASSLTGQGWGEQFF.

The rearrangement links TRBV25-1 to TRBJ1-1; D not certain. V dropped 1 base and J dropped 5 bases, with 5 bases sitting between them. Germline loops: CDR1 MGHDK, CDR2 SYGVNS. The CDR3 is 12 amino acids. This CDR3 is CASSEFSTEAFF. As DNA, the CDR3 is TGTGCCAGCAGTGAATTTTCGACTGAAGCTTTCTTT.

This clonotype was counted ten times or more. The V and J genes are TRBV7-8 and TRBJ2-1, with 7 bases lining up with TRBD2. V dropped 6 bases and J dropped 0; count of bases not matched to a gene: 2. CDR3 length equals 14 residues. Germline lookup yields CDR1 SGHVS and CDR2 FQNEAQ. DNA for the CDR3: TGTGCCAGCAGGCGGGGGAGCTCCTACAATGAGCAGTTCTTC. Protein product: CASRRGSSYNEQFF.